This T cell receptor (beta chain) was documented in a study of Ad26.COV2.S vaccination and SARS-CoV-2 variants. Broader study findings: Following vaccination, spike-specific CD8+ and CD4+ T cell responses reportedly exhibited substantial breadth.

Between the trimmed V and J ends, which lost 1 base and 2 bases, there was a span of 8 bases. The CDR3 loop spans 13 amino acids. Germline V lookup: CDR1 GTSNPN, CDR2 SVGIG (reference sequence). Concerning this clone itself: Its antigen is undetermined.

The treatment was: about 20 received Ad26.COV2.S at low or high dose, single or two shots; about five received placebo; per-sample allocation not given. Each sample was drawn 63 days after the first injection (of vaccine or placebo). The donor was a Boston adult aged 18-55 years. TCRdb's copy holds only in-frame clones and misses some; the assay was immunoSEQ multiplex PCR. The repertoire consists of around 450,000 clones, with 70% to 90% occurring once and the leading ten covering 3.6%. This clonotype was obtained from a person between 18 and 65 years old who received the Ad26.COV2.S COVID-19 vaccine or a placebo. The sequenced sample was peripheral blood, obtained in a trial of Ad26.COV2.S vaccine versus placebo. The chain links TRBV30 to TRBJ2-5; D remains ambiguous. The CDR3, as DNA: TGTGCCTGGAGTGATTCCTTACAAGAGACCCAGTACTTC. It yields the protein CAWSDSLQETQYF.